This TCR beta chain was found in a study of T cell responses to AZD1222 COVID-19 vaccine. Study results and limitations: Only after the peak T cell response were repertoires sampled.

This clone was seen a single time. The antigen remains unidentified. The CDR3 consists of 14 residues. Germline-derived CDR1 and CDR2 are MNHEY and SVGAGI. The V and J ends lost 2 bases and 4 bases respectively, with 11 bases between them. It was second doses at about 4 or about 12 weeks that were pooled. Repertoires were generated with immunoSEQ multiplex PCR, while TCRdb's copy carries only in-frame clones and drops some. Of around 150,000 clones listed, around 92% are singletons. The rearrangement joins TRBV6-5 to TRBJ1-2; TRBD1 is a possible D gene (6 bases). The clonotype comes from an adult who received the AZD1222 COVID-19 vaccine. The sample here was peripheral blood, taken 28 days after the second AZD1222 dose. In DNA form, the CDR3 reads TGTGCCAGCAGTTACGCCGACAGGACCTATGGCTACACCTTC. Translated, it gives CASSYADRTYGYTF.